Listed here is a single T cell receptor beta chain. Antigen specificity is unknown. Produced via immunoSEQ multiplex PCR; TCRdb's table is partial and in-frame only. The table lists 950,000 to 1,100,000 clones, around 76% of them singletons. Germline V CDR1 and CDR2: SGHDN, FVKESK. The CDR3 runs to 15 residues. V was cut by 2 bases and J by 4 bases, with 12 bases left in between. This record belongs to a study of shared clonotypes between healthy human individuals. Study background: Donors consisted of two women and three men between 18 and 49. Study-wide points: The study generally estimated greater richness for naive than memory subsets. Depth of sequencing was expected to influence donor clonotype sharing. Sharing across four donors was highest in naive CD4 (roughly 5%) and lowest in memory CD8 (about 0.4%).

The sequenced sample was memory CD4+ T cells sorted from blood. Subset specified: CD45RA-negative fraction. The genes are TRBV14 and TRBJ2-1; a weak D match, TRBD1 (5 bases). This TCR was recovered from a man younger than 35 in good health. CDR3 bases: TGTGCCAGCAGCCAATTCACAGGCAAATACAATGAGCAGTTCTTC. It is translated as CASSQFTGKYNEQFF.